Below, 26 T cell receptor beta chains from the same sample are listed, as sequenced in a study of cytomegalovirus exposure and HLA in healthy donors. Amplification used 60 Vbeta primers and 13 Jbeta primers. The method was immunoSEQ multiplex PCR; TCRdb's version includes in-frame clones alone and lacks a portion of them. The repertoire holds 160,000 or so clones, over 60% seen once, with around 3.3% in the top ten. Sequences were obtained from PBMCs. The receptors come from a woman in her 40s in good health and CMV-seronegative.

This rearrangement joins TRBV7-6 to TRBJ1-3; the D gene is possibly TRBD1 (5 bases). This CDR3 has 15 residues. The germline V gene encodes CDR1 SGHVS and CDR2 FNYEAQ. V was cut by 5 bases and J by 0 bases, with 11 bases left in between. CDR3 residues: CASSLTDNSGNTIYF. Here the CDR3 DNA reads TGTGCCAGCAGCCTGACAGACAACTCTGGAAACACCATATATTTT. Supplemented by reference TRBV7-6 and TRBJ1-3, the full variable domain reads GAGVSQSPRYKVTKRGQDVALRCDPISGHVSLYWYRQALGQGPEFLTYFNYEAQQDKSGLPNDRFSAERPEGSISTLTIQRTEQRDSAMYRCASSLTDNSGNTIYFGEGSWLTVV.

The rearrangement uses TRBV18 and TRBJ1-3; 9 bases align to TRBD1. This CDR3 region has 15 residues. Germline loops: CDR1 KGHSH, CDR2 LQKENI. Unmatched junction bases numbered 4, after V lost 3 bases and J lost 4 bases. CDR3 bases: TGTGCCAGCTCACCGAACAGGGGGCAAGGAAACACCATATATTTT. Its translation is CASSPNRGQGNTIYF.

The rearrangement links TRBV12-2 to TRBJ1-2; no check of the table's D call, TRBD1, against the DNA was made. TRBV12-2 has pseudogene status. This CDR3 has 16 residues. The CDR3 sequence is CARRALTGGANYGYTF. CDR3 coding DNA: TGTGCGAGACGGGCCCTAACAGGGGGAGCTAACTATGGCTACACCTTC.

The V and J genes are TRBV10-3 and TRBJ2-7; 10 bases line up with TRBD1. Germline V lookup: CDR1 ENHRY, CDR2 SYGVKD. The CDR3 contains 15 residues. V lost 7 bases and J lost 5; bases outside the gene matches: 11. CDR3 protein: CAIKTGTGEGDEQYF. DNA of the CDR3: TGTGCCATCAAAACCGGGACAGGGGAGGGAGACGAGCAGTACTTC.

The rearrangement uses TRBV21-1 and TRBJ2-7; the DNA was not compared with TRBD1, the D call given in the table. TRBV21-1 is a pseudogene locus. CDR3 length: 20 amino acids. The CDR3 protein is CASSKAQVDGTRRPNYEQYF. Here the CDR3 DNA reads TGTGCCAGCAGCAAAGCGCAAGTTGACGGGACACGGCGACCCAACTACGAGCAGTACTTC.

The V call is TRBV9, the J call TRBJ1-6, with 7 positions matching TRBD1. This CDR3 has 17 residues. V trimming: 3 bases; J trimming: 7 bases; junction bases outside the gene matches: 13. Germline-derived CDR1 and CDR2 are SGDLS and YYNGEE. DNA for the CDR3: TGTGCCAGCAGCGCCAGTGCCGGGACAGCTCGAAATTCACCCCTCCACTTT. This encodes CASSASAGTARNSPLHF. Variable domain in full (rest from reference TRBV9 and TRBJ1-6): DSGVTQTPKHLITATGQRVTLRCSPRSGDLSVYWYQQSLDQGLQFLIQYYNGEERAKGNILERFSAQQFPDLHSELNLSSLELGDSALYFCASSASAGTARNSPLHFGNGTRLTVT.

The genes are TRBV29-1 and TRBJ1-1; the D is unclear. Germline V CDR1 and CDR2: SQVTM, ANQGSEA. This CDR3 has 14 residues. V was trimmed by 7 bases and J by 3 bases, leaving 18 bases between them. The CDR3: CSALSRYMDTEAFF. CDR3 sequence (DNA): TGCAGCGCCCTATCCCGGTATATGGACACTGAAGCTTTCTTT.

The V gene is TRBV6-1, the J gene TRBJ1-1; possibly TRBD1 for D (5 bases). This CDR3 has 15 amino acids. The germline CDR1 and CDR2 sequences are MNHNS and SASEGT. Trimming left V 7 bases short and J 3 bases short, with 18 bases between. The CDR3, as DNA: TGTGCCAGCACCGACGGGGGGGGATGGGACACTGAAGCTTTCTTT. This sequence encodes CASTDGGGWDTEAFF.

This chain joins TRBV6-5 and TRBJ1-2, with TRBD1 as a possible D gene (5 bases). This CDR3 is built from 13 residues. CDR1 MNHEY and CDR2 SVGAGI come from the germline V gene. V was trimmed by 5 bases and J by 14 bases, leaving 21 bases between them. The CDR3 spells CASSQWNAQARTF. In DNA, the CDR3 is TGTGCCAGCAGTCAGTGGAACGCACAGGCCAGGACCTTC.

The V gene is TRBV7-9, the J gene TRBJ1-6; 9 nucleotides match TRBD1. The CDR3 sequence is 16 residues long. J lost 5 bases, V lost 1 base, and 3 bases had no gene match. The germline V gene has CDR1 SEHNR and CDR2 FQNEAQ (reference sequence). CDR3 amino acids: CASSLGTGADNSPLHF. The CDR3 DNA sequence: TGTGCCAGCAGCTTAGGGACAGGGGCCGATAATTCACCCCTCCACTTT.

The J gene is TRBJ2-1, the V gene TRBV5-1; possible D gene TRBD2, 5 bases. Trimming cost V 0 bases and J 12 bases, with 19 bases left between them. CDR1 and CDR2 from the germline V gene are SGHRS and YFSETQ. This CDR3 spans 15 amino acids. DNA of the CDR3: TGCGCCAGCAGCTTGGAAGGCGGCGTCACTCGGGGGCAGTTCTTC. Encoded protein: CASSLEGGVTRGQFF.

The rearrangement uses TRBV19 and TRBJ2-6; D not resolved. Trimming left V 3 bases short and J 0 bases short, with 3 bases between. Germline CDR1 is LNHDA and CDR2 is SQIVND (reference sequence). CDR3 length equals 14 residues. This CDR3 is CASSIHSGANVLTF. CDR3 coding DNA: TGTGCCAGTAGTATCCACTCTGGGGCCAACGTCCTGACTTTC.

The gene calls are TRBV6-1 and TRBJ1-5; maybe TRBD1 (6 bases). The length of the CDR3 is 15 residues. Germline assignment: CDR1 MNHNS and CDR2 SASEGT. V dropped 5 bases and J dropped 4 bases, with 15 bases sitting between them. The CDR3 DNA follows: TGTGCCAGCAGTAAGGACAGCCTTTGGAATCAGCCCCAGCATTTT. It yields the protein CASSKDSLWNQPQHF.

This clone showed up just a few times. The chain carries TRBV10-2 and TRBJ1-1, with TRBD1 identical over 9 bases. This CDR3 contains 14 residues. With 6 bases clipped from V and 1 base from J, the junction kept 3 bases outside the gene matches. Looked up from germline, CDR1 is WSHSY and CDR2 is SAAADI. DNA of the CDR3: TGCGCCAGCAGATCGGGACAGGGGAACACTGAAGCTTTCTTT. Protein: CASRSGQGNTEAFF.

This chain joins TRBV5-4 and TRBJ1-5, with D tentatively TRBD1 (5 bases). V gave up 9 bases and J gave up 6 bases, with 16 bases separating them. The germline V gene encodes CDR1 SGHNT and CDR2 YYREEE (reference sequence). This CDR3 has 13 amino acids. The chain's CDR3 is CAISTGEAQPQHF. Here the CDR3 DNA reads TGTGCCATCTCAACGGGGGAAGCTCAGCCCCAGCATTTT.

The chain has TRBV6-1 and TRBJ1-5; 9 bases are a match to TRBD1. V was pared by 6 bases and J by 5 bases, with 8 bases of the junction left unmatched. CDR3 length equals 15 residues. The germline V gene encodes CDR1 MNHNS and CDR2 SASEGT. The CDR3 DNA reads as TGTGCCAGCAGATCCGGGACAGGGCGGGATCAGCCCCAGCATTTT. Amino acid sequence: CASRSGTGRDQPQHF.

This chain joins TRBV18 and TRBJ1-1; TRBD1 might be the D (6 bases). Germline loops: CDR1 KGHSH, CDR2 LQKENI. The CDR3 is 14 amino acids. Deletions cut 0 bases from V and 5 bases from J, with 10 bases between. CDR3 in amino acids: CASSPPGQLTEAFF. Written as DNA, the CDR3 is TGTGCCAGCTCACCACCAGGACAGCTTACTGAAGCTTTCTTT.

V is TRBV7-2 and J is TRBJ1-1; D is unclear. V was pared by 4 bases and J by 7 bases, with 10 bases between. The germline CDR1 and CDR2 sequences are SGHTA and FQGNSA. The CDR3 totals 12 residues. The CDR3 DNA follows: TGTGCCAGCAGCTCGTATACGGTTGAAGCTTTCTTT. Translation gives CASSSYTVEAFF.

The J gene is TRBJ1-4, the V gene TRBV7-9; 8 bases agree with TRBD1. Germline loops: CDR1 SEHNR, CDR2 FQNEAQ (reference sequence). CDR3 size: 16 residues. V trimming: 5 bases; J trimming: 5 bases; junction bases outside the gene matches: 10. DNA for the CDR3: TGTGCCAGCAGCAAGCGAAGACAGGGGCTAAATGAAAAACTGTTTTTT. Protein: CASSKRRQGLNEKLFF.

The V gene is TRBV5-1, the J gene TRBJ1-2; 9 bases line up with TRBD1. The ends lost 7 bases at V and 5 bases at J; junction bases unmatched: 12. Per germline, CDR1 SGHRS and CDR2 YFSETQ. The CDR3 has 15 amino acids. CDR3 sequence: CASADPGQGGYGYTF. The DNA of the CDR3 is TGCGCCAGCGCCGACCCGGGACAGGGTGGTTATGGCTACACCTTC.

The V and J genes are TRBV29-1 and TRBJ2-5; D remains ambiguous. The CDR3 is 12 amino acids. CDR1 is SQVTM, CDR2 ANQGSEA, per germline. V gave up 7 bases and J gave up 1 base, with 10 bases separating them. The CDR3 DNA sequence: TGCAGCGCCCGTCACACCCAAGAGACCCAGTACTTC. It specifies CSARHTQETQYF.

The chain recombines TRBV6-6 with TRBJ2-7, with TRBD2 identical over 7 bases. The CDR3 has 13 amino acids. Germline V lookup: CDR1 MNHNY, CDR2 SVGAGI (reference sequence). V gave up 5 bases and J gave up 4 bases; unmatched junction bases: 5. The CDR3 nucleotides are TGTGCCAGCAGTCGGACTAGTTTGTACGAGCAGTACTTC. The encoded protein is CASSRTSLYEQYF.

CDR3 sequence: CASSATGLYGYTF. The CDR3 DNA reads TGCGCCAGCAGCGCCACAGGGCTATATGGCTACACCTTC. The chain joins TRBV4-1 to TRBJ1-2, with D possibly TRBD1 on 6 matching bases. Per the germline V gene, CDR1 is MGHRA and CDR2 is YSYEKL. The CDR3 is made up of 13 amino acids. V lost 5 bases to trimming and J lost 5 bases, with 12 bases between them.

The CDR3 is CASRLGQNTEAFF. Here the CDR3 DNA reads TGTGCCAGCAGACTGGGACAGAACACTGAAGCTTTCTTT. The chain has TRBV2 and TRBJ1-1; D might be TRBD1 (6 bases). CDR1 is SNHLY, CDR2 FYNNEI, per germline. There are 13 residues in the CDR3. V lost 6 bases and J lost 1, with 9 bases in between. The variable domain in full, with the rest retrieved from reference TRBV2 and TRBJ1-1, is EPEVTQTPSHQVTQMGQEVILRCVPISNHLYFYWYRQILGQKVEFLVSFYNNEISEKSEIFDDQFSVERPDGSNFTLKIRSTKLEDSAMYFCASRLGQNTEAFFGQGTRLTVV.

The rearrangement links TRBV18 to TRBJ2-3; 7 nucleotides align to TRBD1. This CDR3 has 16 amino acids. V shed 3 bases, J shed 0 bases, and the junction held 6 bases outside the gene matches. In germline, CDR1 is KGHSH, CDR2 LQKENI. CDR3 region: CASSPLGQVSTDTQYF. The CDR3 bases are TGTGCCAGCTCACCTCTTGGACAGGTTAGCACAGATACGCAGTATTTT.

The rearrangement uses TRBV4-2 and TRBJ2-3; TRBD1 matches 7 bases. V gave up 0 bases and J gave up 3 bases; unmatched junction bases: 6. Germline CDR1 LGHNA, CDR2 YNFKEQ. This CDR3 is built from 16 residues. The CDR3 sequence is CASSQEPGTATDTQYF. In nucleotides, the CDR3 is TGTGCCAGCAGCCAAGAACCCGGGACAGCTACAGATACGCAGTATTTT.